Below are 18 T cell receptor beta chains sequenced from a single sample in a study of shared clonotypes between healthy human individuals. Data came from immunoSEQ multiplex PCR; TCRdb stores just in-frame clones and leaves some out. The data contain about 460,000 clones, about 74% of them seen just once; the ten biggest clones take up 12%. Material: PBMCs. The receptor set was obtained from a woman aged 40 to 50 in good health. Some clones in this sample may be carry-over from other donors' samples.

The chain combines TRBV27 with TRBJ1-4; TRBD1 agrees at 7 bases. The CDR3 has 15 amino acids. With V trimmed by 2 bases and J by 5 bases, 5 bases remained unmatched. CDR1 is MNHEY, CDR2 SMNVEV, per germline (reference sequence). The CDR3 protein is CASSLRGTENEKLFF. CDR3 DNA: TGTGCCAGCAGTTTACGCGGGACAGAAAATGAAAAACTGTTTTTT.

The CDR3 sequence is CAWGMPGLAGGEDEQYF. The CDR3, as DNA: TGTGCCTGGGGGATGCCGGGACTAGCGGGAGGGGAGGACGAGCAGTACTTC. The chain has TRBV30 and TRBJ2-7, with TRBD2 matching 16 bases. Trimming took 5 bases from V and 5 from J; bases not matched to a gene: 12. Looked up from germline, CDR1 is GTSNPN and CDR2 is SVGIG (reference sequence). The CDR3 sequence is 17 residues long.

A single count supports this clone. V gene TRBV7-6 combines with J gene TRBJ2-1; the D is unclear. Deletions cut 4 bases from V and 5 bases from J, with 21 bases between. The CDR3 has 17 amino acids. CDR1 is SGHVS and CDR2 is FNYEAQ in the germline V gene. CDR3 nucleotides: TGTGCCAGCAGCTCAACGAGACCTTTACTTAGGGACAATGAGCAGTTCTTC. Translating it yields CASSSTRPLLRDNEQFF.

The V gene is TRBV30, the J gene TRBJ2-2, with D perhaps TRBD1 or TRBD2 (5 bases each). This CDR3 spans 15 amino acids. CDR1 and CDR2 (germline): GTSNPN, SVGIG (reference sequence). The V end was cut by 0 bases, the J end by 8 bases, with 16 bases between. The CDR3 nucleotides read TGTGCCTGGAGTGTGGGGCTGAACGGGGAGGGGGAGCTGTTTTTT. Translation gives CAWSVGLNGEGELFF.

The rearrangement joins TRBV27 to TRBJ2-1; D is unclear. The ends were cut back, 0 bases at V and 8 bases at J, with 11 bases in the middle. The CDR3 is 14 amino acids. CDR1 is MNHEY, CDR2 SMNVEV, per germline (reference sequence). CDR3 region: CASSLSVREYEQFF. CDR3 sequence (DNA): TGTGCCAGCAGTTTATCGGTTCGTGAATATGAGCAGTTCTTC.

Notes on this clone: This probably arose from a read error, given a far larger clone one base away. A read error is likely, as this CDR3 ends without the conserved phenylalanine or tryptophan. No DNA is shown, since the ends of the CDR3 on it are uncertain; the CDR3 is the one TCRdb lists. The chain joins TRBV5-1 to TRBJ1-2. The CDR3 region is 13 residues in length, termini included. The germline CDR1 and CDR2 sequences are SGHRS and YFSETQ. The chain's CDR3 is CASSFAGPEGGAC.

Regarding this clone: It is likely a read error: a sequence one base away is far more abundant. V gene TRBV12-2 combines with J gene TRBJ1-2. TRBV12-2 is deemed a pseudogene. The CDR3 length is 18 residues. In DNA, the CDR3 is TGTGCAGGTCGCTTAGTGCTGGAAAGCGGGACCGCCAACTATGGCTACACCTTC. Amino acid sequence: CAGRLVLESGTANYGYTF.

Only a few counts were recorded for this clone. The chain is built from TRBV11-3 and TRBJ2-3, with unresolved D. Germline CDR1 reads SGHNT; CDR2 reads YENEEA. The V gene lost 5 bases and the J gene lost 5 bases, with 14 bases spanning the gap. CDR3 length: 14 amino acids. CDR3 sequence (DNA): TGTGCCAGCAGCCCTCCCGACACCGGAGATACGCAGTATTTT. It yields the protein CASSPPDTGDTQYF.

This clone showed up just a few times. With a much larger clone just one base away, this may be a read error. In the same sample, other DNA sequences code for this CDR3. V gene TRBV29-1 combines with J gene TRBJ1-6, with D possibly TRBD1 on 5 matching bases. Between the trimmed V and J ends, which lost 7 bases and 10 bases, there was a span of 17 bases. This CDR3 is built from 13 residues. CDR1 is SQVTM and CDR2 is ANQGSEA in the germline V gene. Written as DNA, the CDR3 is TGCAGCGCTCGGGACGGCCACGACTCACCCCTCCACTTT. Its translation is CSARDGHDSPLHF.

This clone was counted only a few times. A far larger clone lies a single base away; this is likely a read error. The CDR3 coding sequence is TGTGCCTGGAGTGTAAGGGGCGGGCTTAATCAGCCCCAGCATTTT. Its protein is CAWSVRGGLNQPQHF. The chain carries TRBV30 and TRBJ1-5; D may be TRBD1 (5 bases). The CDR3 has 15 amino acids. V shed 0 bases and J shed 4 bases, with 13 bases lying between them. Germline loops: CDR1 GTSNPN, CDR2 SVGIG (reference sequence). The full variable domain, completed using reference TRBV30 and TRBJ1-5, is SQTIHQWPATLVQPVGSPLSLECTVEGTSNPNLYWYRQAAGRGLQLLFYSVGIGQISSEVPQNLSASRPQDRQFILSSKKLLLSDSGFYLCAWSVRGGLNQPQHFGDGTRLSIL.

The chain recombines TRBV7-3 with TRBJ2-1; 9 nucleotides match TRBD2. The junction had 6 bases not matched to a gene; V was cut back by 3 bases and J by 9 bases. Germline lookup yields CDR1 SGHTA and CDR2 FQGTGA. This CDR3 has 14 amino acids. This CDR3 is CASSLREGQGEQFF. The CDR3 coding sequence is TGTGCCAGCAGCTTGCGGGAGGGCCAGGGTGAGCAGTTCTTC.

There are a few counts of this clone. Since a far larger clone is one base different, this is likely a read error. The chain couples TRBV19 to TRBJ2-2; 7 bases line up with TRBD1. CDR3 length: 15 amino acids. The germline V gene has CDR1 LNHDA and CDR2 SQIVND (reference sequence). The CDR3 nucleotides read TGTGCCAGTACCGTCTCACAGGGGAACACCGGGGTGCTGTTTTTT. Translated: CASTVSQGNTGVLFF. Looking up the rest from reference TRBV19 and TRBJ2-2 gives the full variable domain: DGGITQSPKYLFRKEGQNVTLSCEQNLNHDAMYWYRQDPGQGLRLIYYSQIVNDFQKGDIAEGYSVSREKKESFPLTVTSAQKNPTAFYLCASTVSQGNTGVLFFGEGSRLTVL.

Details on this clone: At the DNA level, this CDR3 is encoded by other sequences in the same sample as well. The J gene is TRBJ1-1, the V gene TRBV11-2; 9 positions match TRBD1. The CDR3 sequence is 15 residues long. J gave up 1 base and V 5 bases, and 5 bases lay outside the gene matches. Germline CDR1 and CDR2: SGHAT and FQNNGV. This CDR3 reads CASSPPGQGNTEAFF. CDR3 bases: TGTGCCAGCAGCCCACCGGGACAGGGGAACACTGAAGCTTTCTTT.

The V call is TRBV7-3, the J call TRBJ2-2; perhaps TRBD2 as D (7 bases). This CDR3 spans 16 amino acids. V lost 2 bases to trimming and J lost 7 bases, with 17 bases between them. The germline gives CDR1 SGHTA, CDR2 FQGTGA. The CDR3 is CASSLDPGGFNGELFF. The CDR3 DNA reads TGTGCCAGCAGCTTAGACCCGGGGGGCTTTAACGGGGAGCTGTTTTTT.

To note about this clone: The identical CDR3 is also encoded by other nucleotide sequences in the sample. CDR3 region: CASSLSPQETQYF. The CDR3 nucleotides are TGCGCCAGCAGCTTGTCACCGCAAGAGACCCAGTACTTC. V is TRBV5-1 and J is TRBJ2-5; D is unresolved. CDR1 and CDR2 from the germline V gene are SGHRS and YFSETQ. The germline V and J ends were trimmed by 1 base and 2 bases, with 6 bases remaining between them. The CDR3 extends over 13 amino acids.

The chain carries TRBV28 and TRBJ2-7; TRBD2 matches at 8 bases. The CDR3 runs 14 residues. V lost 8 bases to trimming and J lost 6 bases; unmatched junction nucleotides: 12. Per germline, CDR1 MDHEN and CDR2 SYDVKM. The CDR3 DNA follows: TGTGCCAGCGTCCCCGGGACTAGAAGAAGCGAGCAGTACTTC. Translated, it gives CASVPGTRRSEQYF. Supplemented by reference TRBV28 and TRBJ2-7, the full variable domain reads DVKVTQSSRYLVKRTGEKVFLECVQDMDHENMFWYRQDPGLGLRLIYFSYDVKMKEKGDIPEGYSVSREKKERFSLILESASTNQTSMYLCASVPGTRRSEQYFGPGTRLTVT.

The chain combines TRBV18 with TRBJ2-4, with a weak D call TRBD2 (6 bases). V shed 0 bases and J shed 8 bases, with 11 bases lying between them. This CDR3 is built from 14 residues. Looked up from germline, CDR1 is KGHSH and CDR2 is LQKENI. CDR3 coding DNA: TGTGCCAGCTCACCACCGGTCGGGGGAGACATTCAGTACTTC. Translated: CASSPPVGGDIQYF.

The chain is built from TRBV10-3 and TRBJ1-1; 9 bases fit TRBD1. Germline-derived CDR1 and CDR2 are ENHRY and SYGVKD. The V gene end was trimmed by 4 bases and the J gene end by 7 bases; junction bases not matched to a gene: 7. The CDR3 runs 14 residues. The CDR3: CAISVGTGSGEAFF. In nucleotides, the CDR3 is TGTGCCATCAGTGTTGGGACAGGGTCTGGTGAAGCTTTCTTT.